The T cell receptor beta chain under discussion was sequenced for a study of regulatory T cells in long-lasting Graves disease. Turning to the study itself: Persistence in Graves' disease denoted antithyroid drug use beyond 5 years alongside positive TSH receptor antibodies.

This CDR3 region has 17 residues. Per germline, CDR1 SGHTA and CDR2 FQGNSA. Stated time point: persistent/refractory GD, antithyroid drugs over 5 years with positive TRAb. From RNA extracted from PBMCs, the TCR library was made. Study observations and caveats: Public clonotype sharing was higher in persistent than newly diagnosed patients. There was favoring of TRBV28, TRBJ1-2 and TRBJ2-5 in persistent disease.

Building the TCR beta libraries relied on iRepertoire HTBI primers, and CDR3 regions underwent Arm-PCR. TCRdb re-called the multiplex PCR reads through MiXCR, storing one row per CDR3 protein. The data show some 280,000 distinct CDR3 sequences, with roughly a fifth seen just once and about 56% held by the top ten. Concerning this clonotype itself: Its target is not known. Being one base from a much bigger clone, this may be a read error.

Sequencing was performed on peripheral blood mononuclear cells (PBMCs), taken when the disease was refractory, from a patient treated with antithyroid drugs. The J gene is TRBJ1-2, the V gene TRBV7-2, with unresolved D. This sequence originates from a female donor with Graves disease. The CDR3 spells CASSLWAPLVSGYGHTF. In DNA form, the CDR3 reads TGTGCCAGCAGCTTATGGGCCCCGTTGGTATCGGGCTATGGCCACACCTTC.